The sequence of this T cell receptor beta chain was determined in a study of T cells in Graves' hyperthyroidism and ophthalmopathy. Looking at the study overall: Peripheral blood samples were taken at initial diagnosis, prior to any treatment. Study-wide points: Most thyroid clonotypes expanded above 0.001 were also detected in blood.

V lost 6 bases, J lost 2 bases, and 15 bases lay in between. The CDR3 sequence is 14 residues long. In germline, CDR1 is DFQATT, CDR2 SNEGSKA (reference sequence). This clonotype was found many times. The antigen is not known. From RNA transcripts, TCR beta CDR3 regions were amplified. HTBI primers were employed in a first-round RT-PCR of the TCR CDR3. TCRdb reprocessed the multiplex PCR reads with MiXCR, giving one entry per CDR3 protein. Here the sample spans around 520,000 distinct CDR3 sequences, 11% to 15% being singletons. Used for diagnoses were clinical symptoms, serum thyroxine and TRAb, thyroid ultrasound and orbital computed tomography.

This chain uses TRBV20-1 with TRBJ2-3; no clear D. The receptor's source is a woman aged 40 to 55 with Graves' hyperthyroidism. Sequenced: blood. The CDR3 loop is CSAQAAVNTDTQYF. In nucleotides, the CDR3 is TGCAGTGCCCAGGCGGCGGTAAACACAGATACGCAGTATTTT.